This T cell receptor (beta chain) was sequenced for a study of blood T cell repertoires in COVID-19. The wider study: COVID-19 samples collected from the United States, Italy and Spain covered acute and convalescent phases. Sources were T cells, B-cell-depleted T cells, or PBMCs; the material itself was cDNA or gDNA.

The sample holds one count of this clone. The CDR3 has 15 residues. V dropped 2 bases and J dropped 9; count of bases not matched to a gene: 9. In germline, CDR1 is LGHDT, CDR2 YNNKEL (reference sequence). Seattle cases were enrolled at active infection and followed longitudinally. Original processing methods: The authors estimated nucleated cell counts from reference gene primer amplification. TCRdb's copy holds only in-frame clones and misses some; the assay was immunoSEQ multiplex PCR. That table gives V, J and clone size, and the DNA gave D and trimming. This repertoire shows 100,000 to 150,000 clones, around 85% found once; its top ten account for around 3.2%.

Sequencing was performed on peripheral blood. The receptor was derived from a woman of 80 years or more with COVID-19, enrolled during active disease. The chain carries TRBV3-1 (or the pseudogene TRBV3-2) and TRBJ2-1; 8 bases are shared with TRBD2. DNA for the CDR3: TGTGCCAGCAGCCAAAGCGGGAGTTTCCCCGTTGAGCAGTTCTTC. Translating it yields CASSQSGSFPVEQFF.